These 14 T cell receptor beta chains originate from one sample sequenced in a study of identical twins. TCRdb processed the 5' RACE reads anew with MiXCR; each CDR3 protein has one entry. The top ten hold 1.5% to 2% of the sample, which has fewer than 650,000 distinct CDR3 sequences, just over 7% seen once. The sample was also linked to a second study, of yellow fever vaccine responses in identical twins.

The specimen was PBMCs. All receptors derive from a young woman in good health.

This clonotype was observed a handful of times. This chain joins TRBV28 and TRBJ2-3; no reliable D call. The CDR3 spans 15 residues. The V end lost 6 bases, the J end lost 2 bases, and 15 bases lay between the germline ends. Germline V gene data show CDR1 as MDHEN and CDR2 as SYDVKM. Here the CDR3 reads CASSPAVGPTDTQYF. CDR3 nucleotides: TGTGCCAGCAGCCCCGCCGTCGGGCCCACAGATACGCAGTATTTT.

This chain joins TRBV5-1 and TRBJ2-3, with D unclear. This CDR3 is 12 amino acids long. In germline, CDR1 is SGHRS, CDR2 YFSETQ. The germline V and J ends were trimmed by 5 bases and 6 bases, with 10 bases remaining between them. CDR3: CASRLGSDTQYF. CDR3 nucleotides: TGCGCCAGCAGATTAGGGTCGGATACGCAGTATTTT.

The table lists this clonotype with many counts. CDR3 loop: CASSKKRTSGEETQYF. The CDR3 bases are TGTGCCAGCAGCAAAAAACGGACTAGCGGGGAAGAGACCCAGTACTTC. V is TRBV9 and J is TRBJ2-5; 12 bases agree with TRBD2. The ends lost 4 bases at V and 3 bases at J; junction bases unmatched: 7. Germline CDR1 and CDR2: SGDLS and YYNGEE. This CDR3 region has 16 residues.

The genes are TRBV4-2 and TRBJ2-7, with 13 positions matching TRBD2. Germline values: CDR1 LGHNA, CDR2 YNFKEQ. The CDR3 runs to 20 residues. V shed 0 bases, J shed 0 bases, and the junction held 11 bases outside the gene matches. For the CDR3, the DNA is TGTGCCAGCAGCCAAGATGTACTAGCGGGAGGGCCACCAAGCTCCTACGAGCAGTACTTC. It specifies CASSQDVLAGGPPSSYEQYF.

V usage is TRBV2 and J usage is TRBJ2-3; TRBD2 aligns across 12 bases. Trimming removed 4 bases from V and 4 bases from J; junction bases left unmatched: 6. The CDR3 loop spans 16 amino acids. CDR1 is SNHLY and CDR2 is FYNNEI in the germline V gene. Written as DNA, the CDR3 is TGTGCCAGCAGTGGGTCTAGCGGGGGGGCCTCAGATACGCAGTATTTT. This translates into CASSGSSGGASDTQYF.

The DNA of the CDR3 is TGTGCCAGCAATTGGGGGCTAGCGGGAACCGGGGAGCTGTTTTTT. Translated, it gives CASNWGLAGTGELFF. The chain has TRBV12-3 or TRBV12-4 and TRBJ2-2, with TRBD2 matching over 9 bases. The CDR3 runs to 15 residues. V shed 7 bases, J shed 5 bases, and the junction held 8 bases outside the gene matches.

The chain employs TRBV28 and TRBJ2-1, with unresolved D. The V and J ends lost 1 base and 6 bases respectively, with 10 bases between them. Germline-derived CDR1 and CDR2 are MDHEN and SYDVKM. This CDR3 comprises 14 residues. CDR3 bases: TGTGCCAGCAGTTTATTTAAGGGCTCCAATGAGCAGTTCTTC. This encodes CASSLFKGSNEQFF. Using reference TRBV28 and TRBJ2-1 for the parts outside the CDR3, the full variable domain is DVKVTQSSRYLVKRTGEKVFLECVQDMDHENMFWYRQDPGLGLRLIYFSYDVKMKEKGDIPEGYSVSREKKERFSLILESASTNQTSMYLCASSLFKGSNEQFFGPGTRLTVL.

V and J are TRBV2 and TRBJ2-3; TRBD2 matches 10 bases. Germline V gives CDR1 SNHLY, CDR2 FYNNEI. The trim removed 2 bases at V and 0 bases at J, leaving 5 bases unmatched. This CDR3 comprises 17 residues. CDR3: CASSEWTSGTSTDTQYF. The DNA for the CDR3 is TGTGCCAGCAGTGAATGGACTAGCGGAACAAGCACAGATACGCAGTATTTT.

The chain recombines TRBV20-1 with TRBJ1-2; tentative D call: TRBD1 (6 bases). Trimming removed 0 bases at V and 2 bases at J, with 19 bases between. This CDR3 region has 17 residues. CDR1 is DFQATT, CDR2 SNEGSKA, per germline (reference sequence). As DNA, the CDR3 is TGCAGTGCTAGAGATCGACTCCAAGGACAGAACAACTATGGCTACACCTTC. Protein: CSARDRLQGQNNYGYTF.

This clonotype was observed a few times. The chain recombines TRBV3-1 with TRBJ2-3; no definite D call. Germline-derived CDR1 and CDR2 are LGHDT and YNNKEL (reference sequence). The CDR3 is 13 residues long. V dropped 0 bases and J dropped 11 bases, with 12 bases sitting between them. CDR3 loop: CASSQDPKGMQYF. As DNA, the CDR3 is TGTGCCAGCAGCCAAGATCCCAAGGGTATGCAGTATTTT.

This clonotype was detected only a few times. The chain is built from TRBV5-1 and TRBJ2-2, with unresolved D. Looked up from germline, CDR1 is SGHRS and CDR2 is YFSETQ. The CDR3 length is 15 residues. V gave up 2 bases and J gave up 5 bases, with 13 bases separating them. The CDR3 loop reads CASSFGPASTGELFF. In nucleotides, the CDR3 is TGCGCCAGCAGCTTTGGCCCGGCGTCAACCGGGGAGCTGTTTTTT. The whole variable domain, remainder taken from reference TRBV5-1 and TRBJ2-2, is KAGVTQTPRYLIKTRGQQVTLSCSPISGHRSVSWYQQTPGQGLQFLFEYFSETQRNKGNFPGRFSGRQFSNSRSEMNVSTLELGDSALYLCASSFGPASTGELFFGEGSRLTVL.

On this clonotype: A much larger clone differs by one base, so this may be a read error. CDR3 DNA sequence: TGTACCAGCATCAATAGCGGGAGCGGCACCGGGGAGCTGTTTTTT. Its protein is CTSINSGSGTGELFF. V gene TRBV6-1 combines with J gene TRBJ2-2, with 9 nucleotides matching TRBD2. The CDR3 is made up of 15 amino acids. Looked up from germline, CDR1 is MNHNS and CDR2 is SASEGT.

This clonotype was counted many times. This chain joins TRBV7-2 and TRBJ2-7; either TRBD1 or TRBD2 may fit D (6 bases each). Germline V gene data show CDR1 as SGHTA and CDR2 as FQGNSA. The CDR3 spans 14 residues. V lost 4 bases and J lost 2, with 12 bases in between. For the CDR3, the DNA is TGTGCCAGCAGCTCCCCGCGGGACACCTACGAGCAGTACTTC. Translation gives CASSSPRDTYEQYF. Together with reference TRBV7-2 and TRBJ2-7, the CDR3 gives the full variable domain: GAGVSQSPSNKVTEKGKDVELRCDPISGHTALYWYRQSLGQGLEFLIYFQGNSAPDKSGLPSDRFSAERTGGSVSTLTIQRTQQEDSAVYLCASSSPRDTYEQYFGPGTRLTVT.

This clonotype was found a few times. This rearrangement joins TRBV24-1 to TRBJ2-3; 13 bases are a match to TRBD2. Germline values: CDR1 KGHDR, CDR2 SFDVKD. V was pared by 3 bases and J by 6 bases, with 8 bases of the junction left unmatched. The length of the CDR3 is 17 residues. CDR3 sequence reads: CATSDPGLAGVGDTQYF. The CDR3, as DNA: TGTGCCACCAGTGATCCCGGACTAGCGGGAGTAGGGGATACGCAGTATTTT.